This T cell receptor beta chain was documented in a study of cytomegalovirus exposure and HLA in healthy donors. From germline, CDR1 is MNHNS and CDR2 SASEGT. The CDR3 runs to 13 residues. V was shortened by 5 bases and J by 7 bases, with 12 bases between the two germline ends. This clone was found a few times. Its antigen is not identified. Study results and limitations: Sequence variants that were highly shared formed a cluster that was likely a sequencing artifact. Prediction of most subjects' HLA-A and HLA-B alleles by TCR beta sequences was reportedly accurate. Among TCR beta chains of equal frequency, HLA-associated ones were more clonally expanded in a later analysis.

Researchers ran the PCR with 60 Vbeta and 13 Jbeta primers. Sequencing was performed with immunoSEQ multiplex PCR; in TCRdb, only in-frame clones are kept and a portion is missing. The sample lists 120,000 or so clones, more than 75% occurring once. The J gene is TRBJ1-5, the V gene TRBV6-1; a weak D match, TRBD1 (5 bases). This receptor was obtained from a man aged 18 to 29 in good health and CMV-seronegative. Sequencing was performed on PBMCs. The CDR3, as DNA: TGTGCCAGCAGTCCCAGGGCAAGCCAGCCCCAGCATTTT. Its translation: CASSPRASQPQHF.